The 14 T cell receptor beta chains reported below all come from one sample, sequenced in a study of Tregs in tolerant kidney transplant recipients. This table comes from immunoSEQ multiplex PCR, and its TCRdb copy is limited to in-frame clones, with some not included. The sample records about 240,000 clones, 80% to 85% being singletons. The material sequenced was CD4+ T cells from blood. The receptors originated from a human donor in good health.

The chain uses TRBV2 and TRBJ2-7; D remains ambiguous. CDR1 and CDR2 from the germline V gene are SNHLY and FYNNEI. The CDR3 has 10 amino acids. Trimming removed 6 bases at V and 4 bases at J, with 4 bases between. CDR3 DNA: TGTGCCAGCAGCTTATACGAGCAGTACTTC. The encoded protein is CASSLYEQYF.

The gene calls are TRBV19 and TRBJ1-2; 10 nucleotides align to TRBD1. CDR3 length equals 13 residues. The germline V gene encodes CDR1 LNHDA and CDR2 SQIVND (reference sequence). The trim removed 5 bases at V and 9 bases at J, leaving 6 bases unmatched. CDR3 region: CASSADRGLRYTF. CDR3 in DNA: TGTGCCAGTAGTGCCGACAGGGGGCTTCGCTACACCTTC.

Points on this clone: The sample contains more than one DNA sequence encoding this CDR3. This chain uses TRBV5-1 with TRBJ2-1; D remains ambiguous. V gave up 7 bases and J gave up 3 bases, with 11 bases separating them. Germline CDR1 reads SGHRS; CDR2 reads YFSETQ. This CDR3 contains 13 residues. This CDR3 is CASGSPGYNEQFF. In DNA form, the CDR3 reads TGCGCCAGCGGTTCCCCAGGCTACAATGAGCAGTTCTTC.

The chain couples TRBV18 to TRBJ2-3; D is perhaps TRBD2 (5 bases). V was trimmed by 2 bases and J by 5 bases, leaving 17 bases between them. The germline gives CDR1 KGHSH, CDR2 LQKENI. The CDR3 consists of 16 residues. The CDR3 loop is CASSPESGVLVDTQYF. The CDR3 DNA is TGTGCCAGCTCACCAGAAAGCGGCGTATTAGTAGATACGCAGTATTTT.

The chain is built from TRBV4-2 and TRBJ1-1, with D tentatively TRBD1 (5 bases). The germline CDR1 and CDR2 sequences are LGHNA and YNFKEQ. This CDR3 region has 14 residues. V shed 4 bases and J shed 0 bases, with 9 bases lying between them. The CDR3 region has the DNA TGTGCCAGCAGCCCGGGGGACTTGAACACTGAAGCTTTCTTT. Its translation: CASSPGDLNTEAFF.

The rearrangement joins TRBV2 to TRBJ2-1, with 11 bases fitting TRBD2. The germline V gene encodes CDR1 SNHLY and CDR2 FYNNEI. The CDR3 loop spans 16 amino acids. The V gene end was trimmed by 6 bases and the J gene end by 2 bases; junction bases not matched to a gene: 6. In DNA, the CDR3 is TGTGCCAGCAGCACTAGCGGGGGACTCACCTACAATGAGCAGTTCTTC. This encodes CASSTSGGLTYNEQFF.

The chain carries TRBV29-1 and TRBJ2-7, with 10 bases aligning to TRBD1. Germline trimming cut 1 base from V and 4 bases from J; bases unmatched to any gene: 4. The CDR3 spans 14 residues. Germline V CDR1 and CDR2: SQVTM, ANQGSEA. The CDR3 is CSVEAWTGGYEQYF. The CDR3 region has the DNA TGCAGCGTTGAAGCATGGACAGGGGGGTACGAGCAGTACTTC.

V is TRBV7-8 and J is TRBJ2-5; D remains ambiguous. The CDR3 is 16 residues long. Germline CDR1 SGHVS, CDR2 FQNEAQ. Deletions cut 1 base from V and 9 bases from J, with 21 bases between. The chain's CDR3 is CASSLDLRVVLLAQYF. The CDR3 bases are TGTGCCAGCAGCTTAGATTTACGGGTGGTCCTGCTGGCCCAGTACTTC.

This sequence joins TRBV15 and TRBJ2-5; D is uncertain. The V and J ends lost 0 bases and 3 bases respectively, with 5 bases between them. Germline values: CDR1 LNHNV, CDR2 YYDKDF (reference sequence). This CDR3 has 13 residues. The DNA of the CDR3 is TGTGCCACCAGCAGAGAAGCTGAAGAGACCCAGTACTTC. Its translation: CATSREAEETQYF. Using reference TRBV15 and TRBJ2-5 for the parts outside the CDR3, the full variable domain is DAMVIQNPRYQVTQFGKPVTLSCSQTLNHNVMYWYQQKSSQAPKLLFHYYDKDFNNEADTPDNFQSRRPNTSFCFLDIRSPGLGDTAMYLCATSREAEETQYFGPGTRLLVL.

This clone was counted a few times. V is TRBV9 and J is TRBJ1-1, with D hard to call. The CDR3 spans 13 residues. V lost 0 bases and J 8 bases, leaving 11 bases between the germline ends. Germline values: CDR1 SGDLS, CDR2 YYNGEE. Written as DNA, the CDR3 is TGTGCCAGCAGCGTAGAGACTGATGGGGAAGCTTTCTTT. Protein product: CASSVETDGEAFF.

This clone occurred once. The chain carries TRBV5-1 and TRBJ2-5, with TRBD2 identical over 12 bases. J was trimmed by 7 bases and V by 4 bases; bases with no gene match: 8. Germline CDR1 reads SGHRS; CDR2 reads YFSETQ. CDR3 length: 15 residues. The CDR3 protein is CASSRASGRAVTQYF. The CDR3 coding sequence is TGCGCCAGCAGCCGGGCTAGCGGGAGGGCCGTGACCCAGTACTTC. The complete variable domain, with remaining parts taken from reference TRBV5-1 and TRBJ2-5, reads KAGVTQTPRYLIKTRGQQVTLSCSPISGHRSVSWYQQTPGQGLQFLFEYFSETQRNKGNFPGRFSGRQFSNSRSEMNVSTLELGDSALYLCASSRASGRAVTQYFGPGTRLLVL.

CDR3 protein: CASSPRGGDSYNEQFF. CDR3 nucleotide sequence: TGTGCCAGCAGCCCGAGGGGCGGGGACTCCTACAATGAGCAGTTCTTC. This rearrangement joins TRBV7-6 to TRBJ2-1, with TRBD2 as a possible D gene (6 bases). Germline-derived CDR1 and CDR2 are SGHVS and FNYEAQ. The CDR3 extends over 16 amino acids. The V and J ends lost 5 bases and 0 bases respectively, with 14 bases between them.

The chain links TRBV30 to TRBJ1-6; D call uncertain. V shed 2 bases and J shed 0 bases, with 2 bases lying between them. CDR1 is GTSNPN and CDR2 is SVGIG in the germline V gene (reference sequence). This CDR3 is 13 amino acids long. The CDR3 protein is CAWSSSYNSPLHF. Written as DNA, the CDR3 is TGTGCCTGGAGTAGCTCCTATAATTCACCCCTCCACTTT.

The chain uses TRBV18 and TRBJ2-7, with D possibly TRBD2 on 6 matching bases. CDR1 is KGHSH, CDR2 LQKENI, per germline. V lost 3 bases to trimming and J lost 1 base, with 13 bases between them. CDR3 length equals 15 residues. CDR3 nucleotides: TGTGCCAGCTCACCGTCCGCAGGAGGGTCCTACGAGCAGTACTTC. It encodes CASSPSAGGSYEQYF.